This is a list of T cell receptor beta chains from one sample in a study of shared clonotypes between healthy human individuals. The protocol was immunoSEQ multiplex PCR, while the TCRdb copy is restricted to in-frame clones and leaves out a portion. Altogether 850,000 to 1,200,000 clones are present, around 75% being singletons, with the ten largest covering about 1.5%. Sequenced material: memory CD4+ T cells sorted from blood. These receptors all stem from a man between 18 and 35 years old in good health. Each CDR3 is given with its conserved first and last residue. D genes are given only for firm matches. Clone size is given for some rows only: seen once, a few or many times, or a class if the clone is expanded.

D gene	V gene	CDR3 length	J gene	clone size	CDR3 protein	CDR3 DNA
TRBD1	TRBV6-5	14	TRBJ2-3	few	CASSTGTGGDTQYF	TGTGCCAGCAGTACCGGGACAGGGGGAGATACGCAGTATTTT
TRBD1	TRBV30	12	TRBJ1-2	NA	CAWGDRDYGYTF	TGTGCCTGGGGGGACAGGGACTATGGCTACACCTTC
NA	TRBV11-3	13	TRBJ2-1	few	CASSLGVYNEQFF	TGTGCCAGCAGCTTAGGGGTCTACAATGAGCAGTTCTTC
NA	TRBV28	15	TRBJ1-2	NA	CASSPTSTGDYGYTF	TGTGCCAGCAGTCCCACCAGTACCGGGGACTATGGCTACACCTTC
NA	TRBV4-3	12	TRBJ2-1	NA	CASSQDWSEQFF	TGCGCCAGCAGCCAAGATTGGAGTGAGCAGTTCTTC
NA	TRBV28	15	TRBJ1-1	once	CASSLVERWNTEAFF	TGTGCCAGCAGTTTAGTGGAGCGATGGAACACTGAAGCTTTCTTT
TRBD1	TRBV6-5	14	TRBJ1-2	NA	CASSSRGLTRGYTF	TGTGCCAGCAGTTCGAGGGGGCTCACTAGGGGCTACACCTTC
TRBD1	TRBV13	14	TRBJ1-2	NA	CASRLPWDSTGYTF	TGTGCCAGCAGACTCCCCTGGGACAGTACAGGCTACACCTTC
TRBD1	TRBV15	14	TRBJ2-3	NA	CATSLGQDTDTQYF	TGTGCCACCAGCTTGGGACAGGACACAGATACGCAGTATTTT
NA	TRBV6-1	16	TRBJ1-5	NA	CASSESTTRSNQPQHF	TGTGCCAGCAGTGAATCTACGACACGTAGCAATCAGCCCCAGCATTTT